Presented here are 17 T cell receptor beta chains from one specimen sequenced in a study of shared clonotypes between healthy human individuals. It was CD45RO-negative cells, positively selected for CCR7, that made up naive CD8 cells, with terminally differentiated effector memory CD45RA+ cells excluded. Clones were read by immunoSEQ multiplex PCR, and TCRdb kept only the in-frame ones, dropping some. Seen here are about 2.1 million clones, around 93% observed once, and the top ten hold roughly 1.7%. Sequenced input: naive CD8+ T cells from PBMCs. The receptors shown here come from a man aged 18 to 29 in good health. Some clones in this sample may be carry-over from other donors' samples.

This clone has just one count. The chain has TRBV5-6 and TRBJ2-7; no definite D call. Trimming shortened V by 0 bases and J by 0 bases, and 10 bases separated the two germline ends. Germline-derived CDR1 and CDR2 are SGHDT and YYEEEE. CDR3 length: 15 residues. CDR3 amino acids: CASSLGASPSYEQYF. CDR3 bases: TGTGCCAGCAGCTTGGGGGCCTCACCCTCCTACGAGCAGTACTTC.

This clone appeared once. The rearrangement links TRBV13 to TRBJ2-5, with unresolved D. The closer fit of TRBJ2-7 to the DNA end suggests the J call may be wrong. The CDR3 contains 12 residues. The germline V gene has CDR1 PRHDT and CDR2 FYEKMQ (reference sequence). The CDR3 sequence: CASSLDRDEQYF. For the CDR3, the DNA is TGTGCCAGCAGCTTAGATCGCGACGAGCAGTACTTC.

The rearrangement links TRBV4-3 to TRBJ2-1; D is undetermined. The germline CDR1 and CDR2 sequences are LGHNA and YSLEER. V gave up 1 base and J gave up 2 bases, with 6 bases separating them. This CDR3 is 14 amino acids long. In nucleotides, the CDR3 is TGCGCCAGCAGCCAAGCGGATACCTACAATGAGCAGTTCTTC. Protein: CASSQADTYNEQFF.

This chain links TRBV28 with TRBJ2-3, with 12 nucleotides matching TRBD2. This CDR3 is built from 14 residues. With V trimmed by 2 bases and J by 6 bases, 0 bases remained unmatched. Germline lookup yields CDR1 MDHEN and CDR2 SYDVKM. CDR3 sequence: CASSLGLAGDTQYF. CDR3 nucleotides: TGTGCCAGCAGTTTAGGACTAGCGGGGGATACGCAGTATTTT.

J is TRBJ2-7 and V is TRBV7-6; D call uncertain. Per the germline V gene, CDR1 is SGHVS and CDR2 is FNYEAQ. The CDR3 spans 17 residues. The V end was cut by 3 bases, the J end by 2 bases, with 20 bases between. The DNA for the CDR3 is TGTGCCAGCAGCTTCTCCAGTGATGGGTCCGGAGCCTACGAGCAGTACTTC. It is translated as CASSFSSDGSGAYEQYF.

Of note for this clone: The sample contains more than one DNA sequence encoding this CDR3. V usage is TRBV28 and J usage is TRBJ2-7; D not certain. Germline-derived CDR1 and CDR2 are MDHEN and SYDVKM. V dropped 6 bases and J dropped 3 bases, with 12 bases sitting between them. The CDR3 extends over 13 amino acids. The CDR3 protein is CASSFGRGYEQYF. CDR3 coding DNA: TGTGCCAGCAGCTTTGGGCGAGGCTACGAGCAGTACTTC.

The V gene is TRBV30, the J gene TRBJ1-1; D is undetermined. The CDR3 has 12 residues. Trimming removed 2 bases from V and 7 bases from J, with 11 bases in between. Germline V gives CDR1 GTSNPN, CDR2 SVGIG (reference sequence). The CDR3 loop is CAWSPLRIEAFF. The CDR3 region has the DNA TGTGCCTGGAGTCCACTGAGGATTGAAGCTTTCTTT. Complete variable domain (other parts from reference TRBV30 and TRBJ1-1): SQTIHQWPATLVQPVGSPLSLECTVEGTSNPNLYWYRQAAGRGLQLLFYSVGIGQISSEVPQNLSASRPQDRQFILSSKKLLLSDSGFYLCAWSPLRIEAFFGQGTRLTVV.

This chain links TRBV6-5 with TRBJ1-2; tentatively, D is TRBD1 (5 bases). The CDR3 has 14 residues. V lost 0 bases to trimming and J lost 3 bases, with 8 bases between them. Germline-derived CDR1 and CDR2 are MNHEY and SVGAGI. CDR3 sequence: CASSYSIRDYGYTF. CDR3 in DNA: TGTGCCAGCAGTTACTCAATCAGGGACTATGGCTACACCTTC.

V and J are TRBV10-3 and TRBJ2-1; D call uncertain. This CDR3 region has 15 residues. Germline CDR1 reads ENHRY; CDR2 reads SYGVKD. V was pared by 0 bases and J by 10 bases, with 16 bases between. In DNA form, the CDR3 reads TGTGCCATCAGTGAGTCGGCTCTCCCCGCTGGGGAGCAGTTCTTC. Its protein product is CAISESALPAGEQFF.

The CDR3 sequence: CASTPSFGNTIYF. The CDR3 DNA reads as TGTGCCAGCACCCCTAGCTTTGGAAACACCATATATTTT. The chain has TRBV28 and TRBJ1-3, with D unresolved. CDR3 length equals 13 residues. CDR1 and CDR2 (germline): MDHEN, SYDVKM. V was trimmed by 7 bases and J by 3 bases, leaving 10 bases between them.

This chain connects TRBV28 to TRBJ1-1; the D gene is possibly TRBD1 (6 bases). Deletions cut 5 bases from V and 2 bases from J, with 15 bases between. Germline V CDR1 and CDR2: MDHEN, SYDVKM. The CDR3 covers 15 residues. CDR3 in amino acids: CASSTNREGNTEAFF. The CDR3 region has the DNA TGTGCCAGCAGTACCAACAGGGAGGGAAACACTGAAGCTTTCTTT.

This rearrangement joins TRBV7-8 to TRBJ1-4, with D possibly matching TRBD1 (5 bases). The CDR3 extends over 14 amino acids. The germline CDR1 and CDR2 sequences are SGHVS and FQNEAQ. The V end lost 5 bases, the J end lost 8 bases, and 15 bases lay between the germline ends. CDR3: CASSQPGRTEKLFF. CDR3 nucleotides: TGTGCCAGCAGCCAGCCGGGACGGACAGAAAAACTGTTTTTT.

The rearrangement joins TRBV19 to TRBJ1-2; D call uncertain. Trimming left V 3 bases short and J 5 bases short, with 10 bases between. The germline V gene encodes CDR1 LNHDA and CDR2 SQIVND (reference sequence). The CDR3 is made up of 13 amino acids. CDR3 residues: CASSMMGPYGYTF. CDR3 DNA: TGTGCCAGTAGTATGATGGGCCCGTATGGCTACACCTTC.

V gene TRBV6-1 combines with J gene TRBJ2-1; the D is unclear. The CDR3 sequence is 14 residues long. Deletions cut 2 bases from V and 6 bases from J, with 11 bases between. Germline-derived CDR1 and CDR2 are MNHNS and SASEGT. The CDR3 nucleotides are TGTGCCAGCAGTGAACCTACGTGGGGCAATGAGCAGTTCTTC. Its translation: CASSEPTWGNEQFF.

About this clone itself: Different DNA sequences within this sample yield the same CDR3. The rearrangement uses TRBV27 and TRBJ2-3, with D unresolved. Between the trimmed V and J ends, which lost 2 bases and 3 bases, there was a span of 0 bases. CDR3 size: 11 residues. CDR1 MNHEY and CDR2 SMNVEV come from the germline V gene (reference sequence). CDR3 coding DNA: TGTGCCAGCAGTTTAACAGATACGCAGTATTTT. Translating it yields CASSLTDTQYF.

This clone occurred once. The CDR3 nucleotides read TGTGCCAGCAGCCCCGGGACAGTCTTGAACACTGAAGCTTTCTTT. Translated, it gives CASSPGTVLNTEAFF. The chain recombines TRBV28 with TRBJ1-1, with 7 bases fitting TRBD1. V was clipped by 6 bases and J by 0 bases; unmatched bases: 7. This CDR3 has 15 amino acids. Germline V gives CDR1 MDHEN, CDR2 SYDVKM.

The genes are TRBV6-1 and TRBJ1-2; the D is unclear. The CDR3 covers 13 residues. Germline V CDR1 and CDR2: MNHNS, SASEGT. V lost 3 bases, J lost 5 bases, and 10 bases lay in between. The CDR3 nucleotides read TGTGCCAGCAGTGACAGCATTTGGTATGGCTACACCTTC. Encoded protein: CASSDSIWYGYTF.